This is a list of T cell receptor beta chains from one sample in a study of cytomegalovirus exposure and HLA in healthy donors. Method: immunoSEQ multiplex PCR; TCRdb's copy keeps in-frame clones and lacks some. The table lists about 190,000 clones, about nine tenths of them singletons, with around 1.4% in the top ten. The sequenced material came from PBMCs. The receptor source for this set is a young man in good health and CMV-seronegative. The conserved cysteine and the conserved F or W are not part of the CDR3 here. Clone size is given for some rows only: seen once, a few or many times, or a class if the clone is expanded.

v_gene	abundance	CDR3aa
TRBV19	NA	ASWNRGEGVTEAF
TRBV5-1	NA	ASSLEQGAGRTEAF
TRBV2	NA	AVGVETQY
TRBV7-7	NA	ASSSNTGSDTQY
TRBV11-2	NA	ASSLANQPQH
TRBV2	NA	ASRGDITDTQY
TRBV19	NA	ASSQRGREQY
TRBV2	few	ASQKTGTNTGELF
TRBV19	once	ARRASGDRRVYGYT
TRBV11-3	NA	TSGLGSPTVGNIQY
TRBV7-8	NA	ASSSIAGPTTYEQY
TRBV7-9	NA	ASSGGDRGGYT
TRBV28	once	ASSRAGTENTEAF
TRBV28	NA	ASIDYGTGGYEQY
TRBV19	NA	ASSISKSSYEQY
TRBV20-1	NA	SASGRVNQF
TRBV28	NA	ASSRNRYYGYT
TRBV28	once	ASSTPGGGDQPQH
TRBV28	NA	ASSPQADRGRSYEQY
TRBV11-3	NA	ASSLRGFGNTIY
TRBV6-5	NA	ASSYSRAATEAF
TRBV27	NA	ASPNRQVTKQPQH
TRBV27	once	ASRPEGTQLYYGYT
TRBV14	NA	ASSQEWGGTEAF
TRBV19	NA	ASSSGGRAGELF
TRBV29-1	few	SVELGTESTYEQY
TRBV6-5	once	ASSYSRTPPGNTIY
TRBV13	NA	ASSFGGEVHEQY
TRBV28	NA	ASQSGSFSYEQY
TRBV18	NA	ASSPQGKGETQY
TRBV30	NA	AGRDRGLDTQY
TRBV10-1	few	ASSERGGPLCGYT
TRBV28	NA	ASETGGDGYT
TRBV28	NA	ASFGFTDTQY
TRBV28	NA	ASNGGGNTGELF
TRBV19	NA	ASSPGGFNTEAF
TRBV5-5	NA	ASSFGGGNYGYT
TRBV27	NA	ASSTRDRVDNEQF
TRBV7-7	NA	ASSLGEAGELF
TRBV4-1	NA	ASSRTSGIFQETQY
TRBV7-8	NA	ASSLRLANEQF
TRBV29-1	once	SVVMGGAF
TRBV6-1	NA	ASSQPGQGGYGYT
TRBV4-3	NA	ASSQDRGFSGGQETQY
TRBV25-1	NA	ASREGGATDTQY
TRBV2	NA	ASSATAGTYEQY
TRBV7-8	NA	ASSSGQGVWTARGY
TRBV5-1	few	ASADRGLDGEKLF
TRBV6-1	few	ASSGAGGSNQPQH
TRBV7-9	NA	SSSPRTSGVTDTQY
TRBV27	once	ASSQWGGAEAF
TRBV19	once	ASSIGQENQPQH
TRBV18	NA	ASSPGGSYEQY
TRBV6-6	NA	ASSTTGQGYEQY
TRBV28	NA	ASSFHDEGTYEQY
TRBV5-1	few	ASSFLNGGNTEAF
TRBV28	NA	ASSLGQEQTQY